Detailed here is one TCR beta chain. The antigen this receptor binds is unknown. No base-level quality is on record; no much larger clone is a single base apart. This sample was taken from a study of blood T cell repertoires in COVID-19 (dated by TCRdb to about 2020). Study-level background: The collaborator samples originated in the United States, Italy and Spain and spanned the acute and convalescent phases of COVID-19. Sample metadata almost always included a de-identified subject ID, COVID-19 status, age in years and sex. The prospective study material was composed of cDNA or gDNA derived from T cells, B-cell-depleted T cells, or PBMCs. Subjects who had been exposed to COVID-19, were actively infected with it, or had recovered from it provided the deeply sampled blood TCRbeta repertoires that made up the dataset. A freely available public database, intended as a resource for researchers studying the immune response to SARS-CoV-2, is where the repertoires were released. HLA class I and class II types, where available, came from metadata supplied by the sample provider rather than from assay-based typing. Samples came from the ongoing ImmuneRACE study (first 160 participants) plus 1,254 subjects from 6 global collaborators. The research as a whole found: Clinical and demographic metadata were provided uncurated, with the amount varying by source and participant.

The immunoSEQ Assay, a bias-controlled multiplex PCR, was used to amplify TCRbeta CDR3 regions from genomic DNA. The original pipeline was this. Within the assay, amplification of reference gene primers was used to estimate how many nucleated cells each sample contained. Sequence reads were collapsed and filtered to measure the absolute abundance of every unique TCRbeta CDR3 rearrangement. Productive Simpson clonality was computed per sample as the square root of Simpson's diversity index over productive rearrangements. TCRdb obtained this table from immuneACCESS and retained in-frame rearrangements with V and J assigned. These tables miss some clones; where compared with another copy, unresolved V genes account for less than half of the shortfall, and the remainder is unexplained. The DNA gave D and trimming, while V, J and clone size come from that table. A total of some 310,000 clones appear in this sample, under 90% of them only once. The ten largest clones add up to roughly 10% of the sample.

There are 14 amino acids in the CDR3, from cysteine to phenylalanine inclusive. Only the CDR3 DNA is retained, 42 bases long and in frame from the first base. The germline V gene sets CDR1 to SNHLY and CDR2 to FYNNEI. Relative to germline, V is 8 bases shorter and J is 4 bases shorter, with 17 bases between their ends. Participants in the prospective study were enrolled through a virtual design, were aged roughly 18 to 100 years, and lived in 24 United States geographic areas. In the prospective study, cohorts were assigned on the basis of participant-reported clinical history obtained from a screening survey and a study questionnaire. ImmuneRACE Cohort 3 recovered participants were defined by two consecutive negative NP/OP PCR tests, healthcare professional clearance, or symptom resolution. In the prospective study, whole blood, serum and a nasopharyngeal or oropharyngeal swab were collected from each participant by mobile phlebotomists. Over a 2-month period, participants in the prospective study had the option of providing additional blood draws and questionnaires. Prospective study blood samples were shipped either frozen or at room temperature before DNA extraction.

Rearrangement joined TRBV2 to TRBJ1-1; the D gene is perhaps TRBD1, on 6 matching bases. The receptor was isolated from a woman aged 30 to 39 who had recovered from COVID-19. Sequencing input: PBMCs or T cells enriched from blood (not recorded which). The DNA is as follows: TGTGCCAGCTGGCTGGGGGGGCAGACCACTGAAGCTTTCTTT. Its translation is CASWLGGQTTEAFF.